This TCR beta chain was recovered during a study of control samples from healthy donors and cancer patients. TCRdb keeps only in-frame clones here, not all; method: immunoSEQ multiplex PCR. The sample has 60,000 to 75,000 clones, roughly 87% seen once. J lost 6 bases, V lost 7 bases, and 8 bases had no gene match. The germline V gene has CDR1 SNHLY and CDR2 FYNNEI. There are 14 residues in the CDR3. The TCR was taken from a man in his sixties with colorectal cancer. The specimen was PBMCs. The V call is TRBV2, the J call TRBJ1-5; TRBD1 aligns across 8 bases. DNA for the CDR3: TGTGCCAGCACTATGGGTGACAGGGGTCAGCCCCAGCATTTT. Translation gives CASTMGDRGQPQHF.